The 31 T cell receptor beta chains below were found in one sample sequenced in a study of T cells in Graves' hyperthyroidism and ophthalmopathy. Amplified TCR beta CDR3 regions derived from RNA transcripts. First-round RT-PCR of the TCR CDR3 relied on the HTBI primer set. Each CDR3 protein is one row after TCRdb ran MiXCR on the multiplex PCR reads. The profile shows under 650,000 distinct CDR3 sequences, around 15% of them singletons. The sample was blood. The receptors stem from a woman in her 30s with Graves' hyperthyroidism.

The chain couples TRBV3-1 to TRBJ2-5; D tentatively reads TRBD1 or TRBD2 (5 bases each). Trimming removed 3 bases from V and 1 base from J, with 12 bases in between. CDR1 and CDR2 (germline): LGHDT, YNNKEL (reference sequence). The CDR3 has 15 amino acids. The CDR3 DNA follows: TGTGCCAGCAGCCACCCGGGACCCCGCCAAGAGACCCAGTACTTC. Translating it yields CASSHPGPRQETQYF.

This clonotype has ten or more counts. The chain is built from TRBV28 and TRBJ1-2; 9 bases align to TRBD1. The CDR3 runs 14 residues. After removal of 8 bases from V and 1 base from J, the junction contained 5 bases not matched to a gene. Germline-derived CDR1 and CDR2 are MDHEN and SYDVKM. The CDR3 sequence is CASEGTGFNYGYTF. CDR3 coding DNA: TGTGCCAGCGAAGGGACAGGGTTTAACTATGGCTACACCTTC.

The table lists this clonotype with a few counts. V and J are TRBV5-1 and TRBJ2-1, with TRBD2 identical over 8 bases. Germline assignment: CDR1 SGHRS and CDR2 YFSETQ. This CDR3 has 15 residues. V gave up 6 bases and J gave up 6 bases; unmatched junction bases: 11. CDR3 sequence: CASIASSGSINEQFF. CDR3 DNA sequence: TGCGCCAGCATCGCCTCTAGCGGGTCGATCAATGAGCAGTTCTTC.

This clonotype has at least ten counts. The CDR3 nucleotides read TGTGCCAGCAGCGACCAGGGGACTAGCAATCAGCCCCAGCATTTT. Its translation: CASSDQGTSNQPQHF. The chain has TRBV7-2 and TRBJ1-5; tentatively, D is TRBD1 (6 bases). V was shortened by 5 bases and J by 0 bases, with 11 bases between the two germline ends. Germline CDR1 reads SGHTA; CDR2 reads FQGNSA. The CDR3 contains 15 residues.

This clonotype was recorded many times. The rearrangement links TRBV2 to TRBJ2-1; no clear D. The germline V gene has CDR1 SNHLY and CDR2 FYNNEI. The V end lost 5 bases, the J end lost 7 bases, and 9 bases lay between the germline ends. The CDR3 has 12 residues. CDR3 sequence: CASSPPSNEQFF. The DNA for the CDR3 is TGTGCCAGCAGTCCGCCCTCTAATGAGCAGTTCTTC. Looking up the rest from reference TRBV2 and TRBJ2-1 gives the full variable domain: EPEVTQTPSHQVTQMGQEVILRCVPISNHLYFYWYRQILGQKVEFLVSFYNNEISEKSEIFDDQFSVERPDGSNFTLKIRSTKLEDSAMYFCASSPPSNEQFFGPGTRLTVL.

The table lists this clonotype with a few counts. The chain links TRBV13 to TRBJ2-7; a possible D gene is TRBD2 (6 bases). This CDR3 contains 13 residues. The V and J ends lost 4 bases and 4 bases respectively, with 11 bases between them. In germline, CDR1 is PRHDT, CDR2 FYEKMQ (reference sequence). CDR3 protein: CASSSRDLYEQYF. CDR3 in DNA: TGTGCCAGCAGCTCCCGGGACTTATACGAGCAGTACTTC.

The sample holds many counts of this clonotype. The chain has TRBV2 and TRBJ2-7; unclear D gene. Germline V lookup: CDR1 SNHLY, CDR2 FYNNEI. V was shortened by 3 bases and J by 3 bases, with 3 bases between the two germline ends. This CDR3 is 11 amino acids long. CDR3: CASSDGYEQYF. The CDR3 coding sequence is TGTGCCAGCAGTGACGGCTACGAGCAGTACTTC.

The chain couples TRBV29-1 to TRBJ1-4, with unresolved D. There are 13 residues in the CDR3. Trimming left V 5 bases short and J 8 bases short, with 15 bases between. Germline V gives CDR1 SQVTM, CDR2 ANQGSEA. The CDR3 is CSVFSGSGEKLFF. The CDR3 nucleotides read TGCAGCGTTTTTTCGGGGTCTGGGGAAAAACTGTTTTTT.

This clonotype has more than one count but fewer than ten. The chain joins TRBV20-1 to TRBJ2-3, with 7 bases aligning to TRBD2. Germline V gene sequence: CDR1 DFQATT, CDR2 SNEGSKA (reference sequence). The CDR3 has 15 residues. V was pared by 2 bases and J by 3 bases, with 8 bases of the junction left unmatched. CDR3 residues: CSARWTRGRTDTQYF. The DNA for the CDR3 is TGCAGTGCTAGATGGACGCGCGGGAGAACAGATACGCAGTATTTT.

This CDR3 is CASSLVQPSRGNEQFF. As DNA, the CDR3 is TGTGCCAGCAGCTTAGTCCAGCCTTCACGTGGGAATGAGCAGTTCTTC. This chain uses TRBV7-2 with TRBJ2-1; D gene uncertain. The ends were cut back, 1 base at V and 7 bases at J, with 17 bases in the middle. CDR1 is SGHTA, CDR2 FQGNSA, per germline. This CDR3 has 16 residues.

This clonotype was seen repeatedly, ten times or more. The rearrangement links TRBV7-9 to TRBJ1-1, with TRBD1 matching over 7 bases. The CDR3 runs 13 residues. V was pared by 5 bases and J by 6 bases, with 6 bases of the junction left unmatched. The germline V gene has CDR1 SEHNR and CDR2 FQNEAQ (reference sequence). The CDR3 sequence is CASSPRGVAEAFF. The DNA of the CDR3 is TGTGCCAGCAGCCCCAGGGGGGTCGCTGAAGCTTTCTTT.

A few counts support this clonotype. The CDR3 DNA follows: TGTGCCAGCAGCTCAATTCCCAGGGGGCGGGGAGAGCAGTACTTC. It specifies CASSSIPRGRGEQYF. This chain links TRBV2 with TRBJ2-7, with 8 positions matching TRBD1. Germline-derived CDR1 and CDR2 are SNHLY and FYNNEI. CDR3 length: 15 amino acids. V trimming: 6 bases; J trimming: 7 bases; junction bases outside the gene matches: 14. The full variable domain, completed using reference TRBV2 and TRBJ2-7, is EPEVTQTPSHQVTQMGQEVILRCVPISNHLYFYWYRQILGQKVEFLVSFYNNEISEKSEIFDDQFSVERPDGSNFTLKIRSTKLEDSAMYFCASSSIPRGRGEQYFGPGTRLTVT.

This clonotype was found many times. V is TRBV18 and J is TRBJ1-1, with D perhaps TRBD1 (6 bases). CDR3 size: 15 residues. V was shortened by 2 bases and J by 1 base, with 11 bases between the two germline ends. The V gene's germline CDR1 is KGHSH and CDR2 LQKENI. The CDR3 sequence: CASSPSAGQNTEAFF. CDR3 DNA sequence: TGTGCCAGCTCACCATCGGCGGGACAGAACACTGAAGCTTTCTTT.

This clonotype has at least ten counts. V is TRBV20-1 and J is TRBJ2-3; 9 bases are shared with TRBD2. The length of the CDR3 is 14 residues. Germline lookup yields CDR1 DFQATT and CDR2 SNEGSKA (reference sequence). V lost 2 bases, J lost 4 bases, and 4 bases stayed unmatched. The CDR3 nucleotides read TGCAGTGCTAGAATAGCGGGAGTGTCAGATACGCAGTATTTT. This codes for CSARIAGVSDTQYF.

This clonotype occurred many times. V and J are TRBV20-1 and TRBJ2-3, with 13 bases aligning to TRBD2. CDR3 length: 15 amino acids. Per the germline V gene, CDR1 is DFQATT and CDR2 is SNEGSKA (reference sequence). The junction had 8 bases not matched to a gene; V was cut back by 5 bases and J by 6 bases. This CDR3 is CSALGLAGESDTQYF. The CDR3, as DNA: TGCAGTGCTCTCGGACTAGCGGGAGAATCGGATACGCAGTATTTT.

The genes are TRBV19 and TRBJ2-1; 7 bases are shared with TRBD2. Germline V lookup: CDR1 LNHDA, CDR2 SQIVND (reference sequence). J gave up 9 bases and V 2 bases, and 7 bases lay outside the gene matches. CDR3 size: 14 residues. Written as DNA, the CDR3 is TGTGCCAGTAGTATACGCCCGGGAGGTGGTGAGCAGTTCTTC. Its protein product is CASSIRPGGGEQFF.

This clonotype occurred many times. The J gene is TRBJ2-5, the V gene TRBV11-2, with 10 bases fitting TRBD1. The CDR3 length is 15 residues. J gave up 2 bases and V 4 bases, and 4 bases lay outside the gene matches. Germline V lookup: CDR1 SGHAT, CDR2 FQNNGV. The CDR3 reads CASSSDRGLQETQYF. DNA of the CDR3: TGTGCCAGCAGCTCCGACAGGGGGCTACAAGAGACCCAGTACTTC.

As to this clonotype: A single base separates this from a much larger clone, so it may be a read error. Here the CDR3 DNA reads TGTGCCAGCAGCTCATCGGGACCAAGACCTTACGAGCAGCACTTC. It specifies CASSSSGPRPYEQHF. The rearrangement joins TRBV5-4 to TRBJ2-7; D may be TRBD1 or TRBD2 (5 bases each). The V gene's germline CDR1 is SGHNT and CDR2 YYREEE (reference sequence). The CDR3 consists of 15 residues.

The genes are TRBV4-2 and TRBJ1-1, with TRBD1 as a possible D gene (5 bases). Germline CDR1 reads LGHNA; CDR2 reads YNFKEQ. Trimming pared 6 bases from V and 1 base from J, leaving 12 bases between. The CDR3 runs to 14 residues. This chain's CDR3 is CASRSYDRNTEAFF. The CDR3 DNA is TGTGCCAGCAGGAGTTATGACAGGAACACTGAAGCTTTCTTT.

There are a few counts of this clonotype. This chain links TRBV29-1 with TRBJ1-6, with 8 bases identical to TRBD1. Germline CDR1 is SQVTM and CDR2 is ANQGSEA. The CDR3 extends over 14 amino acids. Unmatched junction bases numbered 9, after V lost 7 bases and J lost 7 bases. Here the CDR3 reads CSAQGASRNSPLHF. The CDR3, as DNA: TGCAGCGCCCAGGGGGCGAGTCGGAATTCACCCCTCCACTTT.

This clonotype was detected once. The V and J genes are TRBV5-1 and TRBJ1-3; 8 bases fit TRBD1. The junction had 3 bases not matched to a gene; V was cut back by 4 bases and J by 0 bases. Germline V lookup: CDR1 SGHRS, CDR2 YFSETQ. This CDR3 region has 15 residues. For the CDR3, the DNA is TGCGCCAGCAGCCAAACAGGGGGCTCTGGAAACACCATATATTTT. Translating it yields CASSQTGGSGNTIYF. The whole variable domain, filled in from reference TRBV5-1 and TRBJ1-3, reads KAGVTQTPRYLIKTRGQQVTLSCSPISGHRSVSWYQQTPGQGLQFLFEYFSETQRNKGNFPGRFSGRQFSNSRSEMNVSTLELGDSALYLCASSQTGGSGNTIYFGEGSWLTVV.

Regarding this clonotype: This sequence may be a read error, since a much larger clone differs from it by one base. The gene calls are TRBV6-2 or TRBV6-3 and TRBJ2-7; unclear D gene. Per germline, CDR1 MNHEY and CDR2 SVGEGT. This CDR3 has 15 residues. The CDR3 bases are TGTGCCAGCAGTGGTCGCCGGCGGTTCTCCTACGAGCAGTGCTTC. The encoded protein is CASSGRRRFSYEQCF.

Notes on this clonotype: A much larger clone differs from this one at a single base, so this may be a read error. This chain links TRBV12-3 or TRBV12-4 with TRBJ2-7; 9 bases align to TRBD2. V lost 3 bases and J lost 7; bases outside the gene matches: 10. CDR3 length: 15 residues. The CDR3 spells CASSFYGTSINEQYF. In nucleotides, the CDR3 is TGTGCCAGCAGTTTTTATGGGACTAGCATCAATGAGCAGTACTTC.

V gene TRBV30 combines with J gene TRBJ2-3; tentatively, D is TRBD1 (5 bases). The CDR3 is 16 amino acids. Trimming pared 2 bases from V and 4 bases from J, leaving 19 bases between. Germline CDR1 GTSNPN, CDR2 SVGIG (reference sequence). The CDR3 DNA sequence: TGTGCCTGGAGTACCGCCAGGGAATGGTACGCAGATACGCAGTATTTT. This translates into CAWSTAREWYADTQYF.

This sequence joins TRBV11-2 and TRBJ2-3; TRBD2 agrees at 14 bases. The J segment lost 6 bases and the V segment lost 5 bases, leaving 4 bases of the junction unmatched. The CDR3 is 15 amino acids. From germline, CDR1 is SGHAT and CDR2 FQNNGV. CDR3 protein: CASSRTSGRFDTQYF. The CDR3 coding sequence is TGTGCCAGCAGCCGGACTAGCGGGAGGTTCGATACGCAGTATTTT.

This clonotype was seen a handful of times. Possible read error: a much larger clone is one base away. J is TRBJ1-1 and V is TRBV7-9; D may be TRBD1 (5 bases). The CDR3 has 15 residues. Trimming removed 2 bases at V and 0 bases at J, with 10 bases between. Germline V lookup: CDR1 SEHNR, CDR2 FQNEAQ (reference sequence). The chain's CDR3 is CASSLNDRLNTEAFF. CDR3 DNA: TGTGCCAGCAGCTTAAACGACAGATTGAACACTGAAGCTTTCTTT.

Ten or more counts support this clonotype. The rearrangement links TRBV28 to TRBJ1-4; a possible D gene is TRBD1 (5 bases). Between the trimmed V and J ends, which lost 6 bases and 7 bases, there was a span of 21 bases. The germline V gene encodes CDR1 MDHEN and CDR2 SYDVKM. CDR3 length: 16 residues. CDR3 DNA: TGTGCCAGCAGGATCGTTCCGGGACCTGGCATTGAAAAACTGTTTTTT. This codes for CASRIVPGPGIEKLFF.

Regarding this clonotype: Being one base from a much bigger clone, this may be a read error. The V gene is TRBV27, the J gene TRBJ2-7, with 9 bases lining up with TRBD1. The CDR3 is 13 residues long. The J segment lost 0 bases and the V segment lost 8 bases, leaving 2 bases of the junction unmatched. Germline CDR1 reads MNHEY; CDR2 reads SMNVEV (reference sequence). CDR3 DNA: TGTGCCAGCGGACAGGGGAACTCCTACGAGCAGTACTTC. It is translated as CASGQGNSYEQYF.

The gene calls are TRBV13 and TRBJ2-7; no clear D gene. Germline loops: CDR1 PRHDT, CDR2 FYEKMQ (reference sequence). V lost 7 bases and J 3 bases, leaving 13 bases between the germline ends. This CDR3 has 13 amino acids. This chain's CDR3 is CASTRQSHYEQYF. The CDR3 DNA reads TGTGCCAGCACGAGGCAATCCCACTACGAGCAGTACTTC.

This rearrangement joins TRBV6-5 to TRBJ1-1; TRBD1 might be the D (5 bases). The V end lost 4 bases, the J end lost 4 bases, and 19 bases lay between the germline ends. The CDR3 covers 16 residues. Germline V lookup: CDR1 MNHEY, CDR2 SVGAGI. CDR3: CASSLQAPPRTTEAFF. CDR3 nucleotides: TGTGCCAGCAGTTTACAGGCACCCCCCAGGACCACTGAAGCTTTCTTT.

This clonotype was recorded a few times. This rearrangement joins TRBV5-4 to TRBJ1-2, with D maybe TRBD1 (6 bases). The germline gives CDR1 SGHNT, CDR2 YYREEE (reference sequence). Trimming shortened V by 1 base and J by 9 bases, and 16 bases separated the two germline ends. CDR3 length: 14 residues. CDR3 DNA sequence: TGTGCCAGCAGCTTGCGGAGTACAGGGAATAGCTACACCTTC. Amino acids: CASSLRSTGNSYTF.